The clone carrying this T cell receptor (beta chain) was recorded a few times. Its antigen is undetermined. Germline CDR1 reads LGHNA; CDR2 reads YSLEER. V lost 0 bases and J 5 bases, leaving 14 bases between the germline ends. There are 16 residues in the CDR3. TCRdb passed the 5' RACE reads through MiXCR, listing each CDR3 protein once. Altogether roughly 400,000 distinct CDR3 sequences are present, roughly a sixth being singletons, with the ten largest covering around 17%. The data belong to a study of T cells after yellow fever vaccination. The study's findings and limits: Weaker, the secondary response had a peak occurring faster, on day 5 versus 15. Abundant clonotypes (contaminants from the bulk population) could be present in FACS-sorted repertoires. Among all clonotypes, a small share was observed in both CD4 and CD8 compartments.

V gene TRBV4-3 combines with J gene TRBJ1-5; D perhaps matches TRBD1 (6 bases). The TCR was taken from a man aged 18-30 years who received the YFV17D yellow fever vaccine. The sequencing here drew on PBMCs, taken before the yellow fever booster vaccination. The CDR3 here is CASSQDWGHQYQPQHF. The DNA of the CDR3 is TGCGCCAGCAGCCAAGATTGGGGACACCAGTATCAGCCCCAGCATTTT.